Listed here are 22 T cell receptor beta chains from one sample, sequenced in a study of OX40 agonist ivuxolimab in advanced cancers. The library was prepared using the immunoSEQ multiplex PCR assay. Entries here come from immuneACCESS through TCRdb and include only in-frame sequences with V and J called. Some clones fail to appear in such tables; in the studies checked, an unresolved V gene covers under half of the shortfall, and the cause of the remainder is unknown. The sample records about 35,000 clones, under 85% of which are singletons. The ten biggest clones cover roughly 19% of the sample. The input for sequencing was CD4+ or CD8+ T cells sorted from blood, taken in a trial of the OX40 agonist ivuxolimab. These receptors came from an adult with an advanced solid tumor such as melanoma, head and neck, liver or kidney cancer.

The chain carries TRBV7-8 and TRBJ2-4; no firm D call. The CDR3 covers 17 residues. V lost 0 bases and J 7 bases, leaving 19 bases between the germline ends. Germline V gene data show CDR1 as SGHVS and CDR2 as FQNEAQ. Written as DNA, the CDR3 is TGTGCCAGCAGCTTAGCAACGGTCAAGTCAGGTGGGAACATTCAGTACTTC. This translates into CASSLATVKSGGNIQYF.

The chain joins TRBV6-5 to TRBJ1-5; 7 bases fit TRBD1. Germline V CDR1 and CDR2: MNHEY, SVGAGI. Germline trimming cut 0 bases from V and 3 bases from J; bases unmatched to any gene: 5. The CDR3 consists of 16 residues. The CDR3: CASSYSMDRNNQPQHF. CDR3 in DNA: TGTGCCAGCAGTTACTCGATGGACAGGAACAATCAGCCCCAGCATTTT.

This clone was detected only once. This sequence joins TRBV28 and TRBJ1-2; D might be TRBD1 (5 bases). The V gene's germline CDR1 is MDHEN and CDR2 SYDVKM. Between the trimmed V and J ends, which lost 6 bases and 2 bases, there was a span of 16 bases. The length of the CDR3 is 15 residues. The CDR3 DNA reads TGTGCCAGCAGCTCTGGGACGCCGAGGAACTATGGCTACACCTTC. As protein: CASSSGTPRNYGYTF.

The CDR3 spells CASSQGPGTSGGSSYNEQFF. CDR3 DNA sequence: TGCGCCAGCAGCCAAGGGCCAGGGACTAGCGGGGGGAGCTCCTACAATGAGCAGTTCTTC. The chain joins TRBV4-1 to TRBJ2-1; TRBD2 aligns across 15 bases. V gave up 1 base and J gave up 0 bases; unmatched junction bases: 7. The CDR3 length is 20 residues. Germline CDR1 is MGHRA and CDR2 is YSYEKL.

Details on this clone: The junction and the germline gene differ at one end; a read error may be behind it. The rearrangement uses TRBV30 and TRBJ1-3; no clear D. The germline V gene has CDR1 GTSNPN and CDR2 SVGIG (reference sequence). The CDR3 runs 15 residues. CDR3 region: CVWMRGWVSGNTIYF. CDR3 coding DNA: TGTGTCTGGATGCGTGGCTGGGTGTCTGGAAACACCATATATTTT.

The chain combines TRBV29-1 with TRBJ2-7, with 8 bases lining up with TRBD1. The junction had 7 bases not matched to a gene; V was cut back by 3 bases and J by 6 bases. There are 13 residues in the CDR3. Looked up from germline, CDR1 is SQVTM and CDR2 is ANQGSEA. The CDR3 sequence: CSVDHDRGGEQYF. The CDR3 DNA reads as TGCAGCGTTGACCATGACAGGGGCGGCGAGCAGTACTTC.

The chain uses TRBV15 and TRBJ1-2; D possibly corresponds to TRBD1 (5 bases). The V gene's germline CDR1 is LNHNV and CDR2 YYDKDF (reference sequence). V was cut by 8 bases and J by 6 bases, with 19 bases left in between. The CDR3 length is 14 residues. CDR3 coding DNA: TGTGCCACCCGCGGACCCAGGGAGGACCATGGCTACACCTTC. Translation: CATRGPREDHGYTF.

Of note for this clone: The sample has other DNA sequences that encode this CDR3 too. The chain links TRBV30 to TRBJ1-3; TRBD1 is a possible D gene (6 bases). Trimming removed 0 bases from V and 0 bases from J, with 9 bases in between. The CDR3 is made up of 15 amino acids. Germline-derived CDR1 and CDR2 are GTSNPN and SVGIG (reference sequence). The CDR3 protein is CAWSVGGHSGNTIYF. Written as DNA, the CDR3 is TGTGCCTGGAGTGTAGGGGGGCACTCTGGAAACACCATATATTTT.

The DNA for the CDR3 is TGTGCCAGCAGTGAAGGACTCCTTAATGAAAAACTGTTTTTT. The encoded protein is CASSEGLLNEKLFF. V usage is TRBV2 and J usage is TRBJ1-4; D is ambiguous. Germline assignment: CDR1 SNHLY and CDR2 FYNNEI. Between the trimmed V and J ends, which lost 1 base and 4 bases, there was a span of 7 bases. The CDR3 runs 14 residues. The full variable domain, with the rest looked up from reference TRBV2 and TRBJ1-4, is EPEVTQTPSHQVTQMGQEVILRCVPISNHLYFYWYRQILGQKVEFLVSFYNNEISEKSEIFDDQFSVERPDGSNFTLKIRSTKLEDSAMYFCASSEGLLNEKLFFGSGTQLSVL.

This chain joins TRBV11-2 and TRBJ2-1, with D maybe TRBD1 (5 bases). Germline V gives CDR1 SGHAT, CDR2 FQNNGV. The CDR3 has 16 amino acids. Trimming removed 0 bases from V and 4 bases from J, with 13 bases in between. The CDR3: CASSLDHRSAYNEQFF. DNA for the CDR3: TGTGCCAGCAGCTTAGATCACAGGTCAGCATACAATGAGCAGTTCTTC.

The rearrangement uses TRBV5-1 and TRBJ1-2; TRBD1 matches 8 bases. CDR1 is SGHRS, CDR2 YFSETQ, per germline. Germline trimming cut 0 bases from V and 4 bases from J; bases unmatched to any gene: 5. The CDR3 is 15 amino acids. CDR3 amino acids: CASSLEGQGLYGYTF. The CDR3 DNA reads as TGCGCCAGCAGCTTGGAAGGACAGGGCCTCTATGGCTACACCTTC.

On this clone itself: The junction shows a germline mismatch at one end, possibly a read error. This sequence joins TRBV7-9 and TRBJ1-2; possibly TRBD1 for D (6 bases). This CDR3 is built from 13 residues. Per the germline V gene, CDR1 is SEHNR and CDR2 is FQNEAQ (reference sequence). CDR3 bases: TGTGCCAGCGGCTTAGCAGGGGCTTCTGGCTACACCTTC. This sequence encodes CASGLAGASGYTF.

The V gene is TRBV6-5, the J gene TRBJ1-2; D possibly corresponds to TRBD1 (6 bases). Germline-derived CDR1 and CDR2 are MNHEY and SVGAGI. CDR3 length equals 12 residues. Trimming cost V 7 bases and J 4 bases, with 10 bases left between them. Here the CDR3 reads CASMGDTYGYTF. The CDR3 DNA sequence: TGTGCCAGCATGGGGGACACCTATGGCTACACCTTC.

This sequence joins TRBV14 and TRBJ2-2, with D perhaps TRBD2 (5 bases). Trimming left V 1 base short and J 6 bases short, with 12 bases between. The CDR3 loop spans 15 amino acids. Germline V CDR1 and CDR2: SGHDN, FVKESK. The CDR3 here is CASSQGFLGAGELFF. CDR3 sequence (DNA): TGTGCCAGCAGCCAAGGGTTCCTCGGGGCCGGGGAGCTGTTTTTT.

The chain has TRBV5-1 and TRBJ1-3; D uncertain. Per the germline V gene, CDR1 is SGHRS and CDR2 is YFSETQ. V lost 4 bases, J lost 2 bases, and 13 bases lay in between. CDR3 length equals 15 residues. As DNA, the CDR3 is TGCGCCAGCAGCCCCCAAATGGGAGCTGGAAACACCATATATTTT. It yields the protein CASSPQMGAGNTIYF.

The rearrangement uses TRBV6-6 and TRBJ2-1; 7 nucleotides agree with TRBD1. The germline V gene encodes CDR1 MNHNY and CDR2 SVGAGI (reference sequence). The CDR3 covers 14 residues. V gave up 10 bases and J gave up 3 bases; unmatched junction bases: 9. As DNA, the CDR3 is TGTGCCATCACAGGGGACGCTCTCTACAATGAGCAGTTCTTC. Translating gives CAITGDALYNEQFF.

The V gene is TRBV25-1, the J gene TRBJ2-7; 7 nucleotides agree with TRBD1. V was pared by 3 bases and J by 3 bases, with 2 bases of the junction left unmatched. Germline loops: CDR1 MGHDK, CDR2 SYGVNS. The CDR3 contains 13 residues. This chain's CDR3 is CASSDRGYYEQYF. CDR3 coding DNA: TGTGCCAGCAGTGACAGGGGGTACTACGAGCAGTACTTC.

The CDR3 DNA sequence: TGTGCCAGCAGCGTAGCTCTCACAGGGGGCCGCTATGGCTACACCTTC. This gives the protein CASSVALTGGRYGYTF. The chain is built from TRBV9 and TRBJ1-2; 9 positions agree with TRBD1. Germline loops: CDR1 SGDLS, CDR2 YYNGEE. This CDR3 is 16 amino acids long. The V segment lost 0 bases and the J segment 4 bases; nucleotides outside the gene matches: 7.

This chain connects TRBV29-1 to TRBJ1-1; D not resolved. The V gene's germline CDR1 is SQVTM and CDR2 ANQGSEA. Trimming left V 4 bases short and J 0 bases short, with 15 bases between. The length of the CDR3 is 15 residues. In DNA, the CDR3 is TGCAGCGTTGTGCCCAGAGGAATCATGAACACTGAAGCTTTCTTT. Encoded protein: CSVVPRGIMNTEAFF.

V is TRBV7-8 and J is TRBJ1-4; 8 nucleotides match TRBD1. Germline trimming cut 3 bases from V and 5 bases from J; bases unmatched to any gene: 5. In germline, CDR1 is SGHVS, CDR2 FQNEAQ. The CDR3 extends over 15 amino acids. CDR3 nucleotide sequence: TGTGCCAGCAGCTTTCAGGGGGCGAGGAATGAAAAACTGTTTTTT. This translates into CASSFQGARNEKLFF.

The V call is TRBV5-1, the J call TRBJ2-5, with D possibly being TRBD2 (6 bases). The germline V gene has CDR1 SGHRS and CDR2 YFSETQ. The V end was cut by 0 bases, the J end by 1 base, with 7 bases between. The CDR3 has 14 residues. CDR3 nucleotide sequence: TGCGCCAGCAGCTTGGGGGGGGTCCAAGAGACCCAGTACTTC. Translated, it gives CASSLGGVQETQYF.

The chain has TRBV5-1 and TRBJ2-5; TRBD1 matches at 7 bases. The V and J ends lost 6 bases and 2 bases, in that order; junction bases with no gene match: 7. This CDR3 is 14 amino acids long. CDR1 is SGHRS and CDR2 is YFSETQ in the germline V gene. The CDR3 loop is CASTRQGGQETQYF. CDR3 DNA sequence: TGCGCCAGCACGAGACAGGGCGGGCAAGAGACCCAGTACTTC.